This TCR beta chain was profiled in a study of T cell clonotyping in hematopoietic cell transplantation. Here immunoSEQ multiplex PCR was the method, and the copy in TCRdb shows in-frame clones only, minus some. In the table there are several thousand clones, about 96% of which are singletons. V lost 3 bases and J 7 bases, leaving 13 bases between the germline ends. Looked up from germline, CDR1 is LNHDA and CDR2 is SQIVND (reference sequence). CDR3 length equals 13 residues. The clonotype originates from a male patient aged 35-50 years who had an allogeneic stem cell transplant from a related donor, so the T cells may come from the graft donor. Some clones in this sample may be carry-over from other donors' samples. The V and J genes are TRBV19 and TRBJ2-7; maybe TRBD2 (6 bases). Sample: PBMCs, taken 30 days after allogeneic stem cell transplant. CDR3 residues: CASSMTGVREQYF. The CDR3 DNA is TGTGCCAGTAGTATGACGGGGGTGAGGGAGCAGTACTTC.